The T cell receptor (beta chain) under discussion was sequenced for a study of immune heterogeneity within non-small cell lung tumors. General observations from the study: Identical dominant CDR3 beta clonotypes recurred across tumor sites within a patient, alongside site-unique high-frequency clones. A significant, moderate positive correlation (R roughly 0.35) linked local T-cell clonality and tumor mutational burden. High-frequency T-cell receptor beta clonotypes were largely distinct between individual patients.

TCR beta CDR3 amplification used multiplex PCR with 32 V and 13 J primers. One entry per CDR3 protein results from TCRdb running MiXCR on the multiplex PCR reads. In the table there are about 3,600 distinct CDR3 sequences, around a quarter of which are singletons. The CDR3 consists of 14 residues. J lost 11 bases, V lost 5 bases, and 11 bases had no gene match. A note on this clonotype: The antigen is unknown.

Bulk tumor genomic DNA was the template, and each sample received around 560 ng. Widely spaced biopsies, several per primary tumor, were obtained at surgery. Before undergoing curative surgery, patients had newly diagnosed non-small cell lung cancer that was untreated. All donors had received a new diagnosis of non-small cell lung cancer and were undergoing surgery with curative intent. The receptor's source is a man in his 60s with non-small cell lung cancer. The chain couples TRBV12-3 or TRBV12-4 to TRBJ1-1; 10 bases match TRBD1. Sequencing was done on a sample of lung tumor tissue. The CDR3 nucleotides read TGTGCCAGCAGTGGCGGGACAGGGGTCGGCGCGGCTTTCTTT. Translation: CASSGGTGVGAAFF.